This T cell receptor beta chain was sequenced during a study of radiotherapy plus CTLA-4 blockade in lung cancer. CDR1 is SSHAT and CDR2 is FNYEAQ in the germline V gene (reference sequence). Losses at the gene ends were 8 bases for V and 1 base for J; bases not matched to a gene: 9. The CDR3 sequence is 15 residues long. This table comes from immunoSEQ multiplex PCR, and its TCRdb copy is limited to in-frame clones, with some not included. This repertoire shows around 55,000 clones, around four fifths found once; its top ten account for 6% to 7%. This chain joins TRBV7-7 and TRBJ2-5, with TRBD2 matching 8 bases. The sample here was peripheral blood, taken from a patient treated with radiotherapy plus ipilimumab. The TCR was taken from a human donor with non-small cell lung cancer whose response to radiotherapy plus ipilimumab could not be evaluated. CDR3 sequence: CASADRREAQETQYF. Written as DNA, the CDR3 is TGTGCCAGCGCGGATAGGCGGGAGGCCCAAGAGACCCAGTACTTC.